Below are 21 T cell receptor beta chains sequenced from a single sample in a study of CD8+ T cells in alopecia areata. Extraction and reverse transcription of RNA yielded cDNA as the sequencing template. Profiled with immunoSEQ multiplex PCR; TCRdb holds only in-frame clones, not every one. The data contain more than 200,000 clones, about two thirds of them singletons. Material: CD4+ T cells sorted from blood, obtained at week 0. The receptor set was obtained from a human donor with alopecia areata.

This chain connects TRBV11-2 to TRBJ2-3; D might be TRBD2 (6 bases). Trimming cost V 6 bases and J 5 bases, with 9 bases left between them. The CDR3 is 12 amino acids. The germline V gene has CDR1 SGHAT and CDR2 FQNNGV. This chain's CDR3 is CASRLGGDTQYF. CDR3 DNA: TGTGCCAGCAGACTCGGGGGAGATACGCAGTATTTT.

This clone came up a few times. This chain uses TRBV7-2 with TRBJ2-1; a weak D match, TRBD2 (6 bases). The V and J ends lost 5 bases and 5 bases respectively, with 10 bases between them. Germline CDR1 reads SGHTA; CDR2 reads FQGNSA. The CDR3 is 13 residues long. The CDR3 DNA sequence: TGTGCCAGCAGCCGGGAGCCCCACAATGAGCAGTTCTTC. This encodes CASSREPHNEQFF.

The chain employs TRBV27 and TRBJ1-6, with 7 bases fitting TRBD1. The germline V gene has CDR1 MNHEY and CDR2 SMNVEV (reference sequence). V lost 2 bases and J lost 13; bases outside the gene matches: 8. This CDR3 has 14 amino acids. CDR3 bases: TGTGCCAGCAGTTTAGCAGGGGGTATGTTTCCCCTCCACTTT. Translated, it gives CASSLAGGMFPLHF.

This clone was counted only a few times. The chain employs TRBV29-1 and TRBJ2-7, with D possibly called TRBD1 or TRBD2 (5 bases each). The CDR3 is 13 residues long. The germline V and J ends were trimmed by 4 bases and 6 bases, with 16 bases remaining between them. Germline V gene lookup returns CDR1 SQVTM and CDR2 ANQGSEA. The CDR3 protein is CSVGGRLGREQYF. In nucleotides, the CDR3 is TGCAGCGTTGGGGGACGGTTGGGTCGCGAGCAGTACTTC.

The chain couples TRBV29-1 to TRBJ1-1, with D possibly being TRBD1 (5 bases). V gave up 4 bases and J gave up 4 bases, with 10 bases separating them. Germline V CDR1 and CDR2: SQVTM, ANQGSEA. The CDR3 sequence is 12 residues long. The CDR3 protein is CSVGGTGTEAFF. CDR3 sequence (DNA): TGCAGCGTTGGGGGAACAGGCACTGAAGCTTTCTTT.

The V call is TRBV30, the J call TRBJ1-6, with D possibly matching TRBD1 (5 bases). There are 14 residues in the CDR3. CDR1 is GTSNPN, CDR2 SVGIG, per germline (reference sequence). The V end was cut by 5 bases, the J end by 8 bases, with 16 bases between. The CDR3 region has the DNA TGTGCCTGGGTCCGGGACGCAAGAGATTCACCCCTCCACTTT. Protein: CAWVRDARDSPLHF.

The chain has TRBV5-1 and TRBJ2-7; 7 nucleotides align to TRBD1. V lost 4 bases, J lost 4 bases, and 5 bases stayed unmatched. CDR3 length: 13 amino acids. Germline values: CDR1 SGHRS, CDR2 YFSETQ. The CDR3 loop reads CASSTSGQYEQYF. DNA for the CDR3: TGCGCCAGCAGCACCTCGGGACAGTACGAGCAGTACTTC.

The chain recombines TRBV19 with TRBJ2-2; D is undetermined. This CDR3 spans 13 amino acids. V was pared by 1 base and J by 6 bases, with 6 bases between. The germline gives CDR1 LNHDA, CDR2 SQIVND (reference sequence). DNA for the CDR3: TGTGCCAGTAGTATAGTTTTGGCCGGGGAGCTGTTTTTT. Its protein product is CASSIVLAGELFF.

This clone showed up just once. The chain uses TRBV9 and TRBJ2-7, with D possibly TRBD1 on 6 matching bases. Deletions cut 0 bases from V and 5 bases from J, with 9 bases between. This CDR3 contains 13 residues. The germline V gene has CDR1 SGDLS and CDR2 YYNGEE. Here the CDR3 reads CASSVVQGHEQYF. DNA of the CDR3: TGTGCCAGCAGCGTAGTACAGGGTCACGAGCAGTACTTC.

This rearrangement joins TRBV7-2 to TRBJ2-7, with D maybe TRBD1 (7 bases). This CDR3 contains 17 residues. With 5 bases removed from V and 3 bases from J, the gap between germline ends came to 23 bases. Germline V gene data show CDR1 as SGHTA and CDR2 as FQGNSA. The CDR3: CASSRTEVGGQIYEQYF. The CDR3 nucleotides read TGTGCCAGCAGCCGGACGGAGGTGGGGGGACAGATCTACGAGCAGTACTTC.

The chain employs TRBV19 and TRBJ2-3; TRBD1 matches at 11 bases. V lost 3 bases to trimming and J lost 5 bases; unmatched junction nucleotides: 4. CDR3 length: 15 residues. Germline V CDR1 and CDR2: LNHDA, SQIVND (reference sequence). In DNA, the CDR3 is TGTGCCAGTAGTATTCAGGACAGGGGGCAAGATACGCAGTATTTT. Translating it yields CASSIQDRGQDTQYF.

This clone was detected only a few times. The chain combines TRBV5-6 with TRBJ2-1, with D possibly matching TRBD1 (5 bases). The germline V gene encodes CDR1 SGHDT and CDR2 YYEEEE. CDR3 length: 12 residues. The V end was cut by 4 bases, the J end by 12 bases, with 14 bases between. CDR3 nucleotides: TGTGCCAGCAGCCTAAAGGGGCCGATGCAGTTCTTC. Translation: CASSLKGPMQFF.

The rearrangement joins TRBV29-1 to TRBJ2-1; TRBD2 matches at 10 bases. Germline CDR1 and CDR2: SQVTM and ANQGSEA. The CDR3 has 13 amino acids. Trimming removed 4 bases from V and 10 bases from J; junction bases left unmatched: 7. CDR3 amino acids: CSVGLAGIREQFF. DNA for the CDR3: TGCAGCGTTGGACTAGCGGGCATTCGGGAGCAGTTCTTC.

The V call is TRBV27, the J call TRBJ2-7; the match to TRBD1 covers 8 bases. J gave up 6 bases and V 3 bases, and 4 bases lay outside the gene matches. This CDR3 contains 13 residues. CDR1 and CDR2 (germline): MNHEY, SMNVEV (reference sequence). The CDR3 loop is CASSLQGAREQYF. The CDR3 coding sequence is TGTGCCAGCAGTTTGCAGGGGGCGCGCGAGCAGTACTTC.

The genes are TRBV18 and TRBJ1-1; D ambiguous. Trimming took off 8 bases at V and 0 bases at J, with 10 bases between the two ends. The germline CDR1 and CDR2 sequences are KGHSH and LQKENI. The CDR3 contains 13 residues. This chain's CDR3 is CASAFGVNTEAFF. For the CDR3, the DNA is TGTGCCAGCGCGTTCGGGGTGAACACTGAAGCTTTCTTT.

There are a few counts of this clone. The chain combines TRBV30 with TRBJ2-1; 9 bases agree with TRBD2. V shed 3 bases, J shed 0 bases, and the junction held 6 bases outside the gene matches. CDR1 GTSNPN and CDR2 SVGIG come from the germline V gene (reference sequence). The CDR3 length is 16 residues. CDR3 in amino acids: CAWRDSGGGSYNEQFF. The CDR3 nucleotides are TGTGCCTGGAGAGATAGCGGGGGAGGCTCCTACAATGAGCAGTTCTTC. The variable domain in full, with the rest retrieved from reference TRBV30 and TRBJ2-1, is SQTIHQWPATLVQPVGSPLSLECTVEGTSNPNLYWYRQAAGRGLQLLFYSVGIGQISSEVPQNLSASRPQDRQFILSSKKLLLSDSGFYLCAWRDSGGGSYNEQFFGPGTRLTVL.

The chain has TRBV2 and TRBJ1-2; D uncertain. Germline V CDR1 and CDR2: SNHLY, FYNNEI. CDR3 length equals 14 residues. V gave up 3 bases and J gave up 3 bases, with 11 bases separating them. Here the CDR3 reads CASSEVRNHYGYTF. The CDR3 DNA reads TGTGCCAGCAGTGAGGTCAGAAACCACTATGGCTACACCTTC.

This clone was observed once. A much bigger clone sits one base away, suggesting this may be a read error. The chain recombines TRBV13 with TRBJ1-1; D is possibly TRBD1 (5 bases). The V and J ends lost 2 bases and 1 base respectively, with 5 bases between them. The CDR3 has 13 amino acids. The germline V gene has CDR1 PRHDT and CDR2 FYEKMQ (reference sequence). The CDR3 DNA follows: TGTGCCAGCAGCTTAAGGGGGAACACTGAAGCTTTCTTT. Amino acids: CASSLRGNTEAFF.

The gene calls are TRBV30 and TRBJ2-7, with D unresolved. V lost 3 bases to trimming and J lost 7 bases, with 16 bases between them. CDR1 is GTSNPN, CDR2 SVGIG, per germline (reference sequence). CDR3 size: 13 residues. CDR3 residues: CAWRGPIVGEQYF. The CDR3 DNA is TGTGCCTGGAGGGGCCCCATTGTTGGGGAGCAGTACTTC.

The chain recombines TRBV30 with TRBJ1-5; TRBD1 aligns across 7 bases. The germline V gene encodes CDR1 GTSNPN and CDR2 SVGIG (reference sequence). Trimming at V came to 3 bases and at J to 7 bases, leaving 6 bases not matched to a gene. The CDR3 loop spans 13 amino acids. In nucleotides, the CDR3 is TGTGCCTGGAGGAAGCAGGGGGAACAGCCCCAGCATTTT. Translation: CAWRKQGEQPQHF. Full variable domain (remainder filled in from reference TRBV30 and TRBJ1-5): SQTIHQWPATLVQPVGSPLSLECTVEGTSNPNLYWYRQAAGRGLQLLFYSVGIGQISSEVPQNLSASRPQDRQFILSSKKLLLSDSGFYLCAWRKQGEQPQHFGDGTRLSIL.

The chain has TRBV29-1 and TRBJ1-1, with D possibly TRBD1 on 6 matching bases. Germline V gene data show CDR1 as SQVTM and CDR2 as ANQGSEA. The germline V and J ends were trimmed by 4 bases and 4 bases, with 13 bases remaining between them. This CDR3 region has 13 residues. CDR3 nucleotide sequence: TGCAGCGTTGTATGGGGGCTGGCCACTGAAGCTTTCTTT. Residues: CSVVWGLATEAFF.